A selection of T cell receptor beta chains follows, all from one sample in a study of shared clonotypes between healthy human individuals. The table came from immunoSEQ multiplex PCR; TCRdb's copy has only in-frame clones and leaves some out. The sample lists under 80,000 clones; 62% were seen once. The specimen was memory CD8+ T cells sorted from blood. The origin of the receptors is a man aged 25-45 years in good health. The CDR3 runs from the conserved cysteine through the conserved F or W. D genes are given only for firm matches. Not all rows give a size; the values are once, few, many and, for expanded clones, a class.

>TRBJ2-2|TRBD2|-|TRBV6-1
TGTGCCAGCAGTGAAGGAGATGCGGGAGCCGGGGAGCTGTTTTTT
CASSEGDAGAGELFF
>TRBJ2-7|-|-|TRBV25-1
TGTGCCAGCAGTGAATGGGGCAGCTCCTACGAGCAGTACTTC
CASSEWGSSYEQYF
>TRBJ2-7|-|-|TRBV28
TGTGCCAGCAGCCCACGCGCGGGATACGAGCAGTACTTC
CASSPRAGYEQYF
>TRBJ2-1|-|-|TRBV10-3
TGTGCCATCAGTGTAATGAGCTCCTACAATGAGCAGTTCTTC
CAISVMSSYNEQFF
>TRBJ1-3|-|few|TRBV21-1
TGTGCCAGCAGCAAAGTAATCCCCATCCGCGGAAACACCATATATTTT
CASSKVIPIRGNTIYF
>TRBJ2-1|TRBD2|-|TRBV6-5
TGTGCCAGCAGTTACTCGAGTAGCGGGGTCAATGAGCAGTTCTTC
CASSYSSSGVNEQFF
>TRBJ1-1|-|-|TRBV25-1
TGTGCCAGCAGTGAGGGGCGGATGAACACTGAAGCTTTCTTT
CASSEGRMNTEAFF
>TRBJ2-7|-|-|TRBV28
TGTGCCAGCAGTTCCGGGGGCTTTTACGAGCAGTACTTC
CASSSGGFYEQYF
>TRBJ2-3|TRBD1|few|TRBV27
TGTGCCAGCAGTGCCGGGACAGGTAGTCAGAGTCAATATTTT
CASSAGTGSQSQYF
>TRBJ2-7|TRBD1|once|TRBV7-9
TGTGCCAGCAGCCCACCCCGGGACAGTTTTTACGAGCAGTACTTC
CASSPPRDSFYEQYF
>TRBJ2-2|-|-|TRBV10-2
TGCGCCAGCAGTGAGTCGGTCTCGAACACCGGGGAGCTGTTTTTT
CASSESVSNTGELFF
>TRBJ1-2|-|-|TRBV6-6
TGTGCCAGCAGTTTAGACGGAAGCTCCTATGGCTACACCTTC
CASSLDGSSYGYTF
>TRBJ2-7|TRBD1|-|TRBV29-1
TGCAGCGTCGGACAGGGTGGCTACGAGCAGTACTTC
CSVGQGGYEQYF
>TRBJ2-1|-|-|TRBV29-1
TGCAGCGTTTCCTACGCCGGACCCTTTCCCAATGAGCAGTTCTTC
CSVSYAGPFPNEQFF
>TRBJ1-5|-|-|TRBV6-4
TGTGCCACCAGTCCGGCAGCGAATCAGCCCCAGCATTTT
CATSPAANQPQHF
>TRBJ1-2|TRBD1|-|TRBV4-2
TGTGCCAGCAGCCAAGAGGGGACCGATGACAGGGGTTGTGTCTACACCTTC
CASSQEGTDDRGCVYTF
>TRBJ2-7|TRBD1|few|TRBV6-5
TGTGCCAGCAGTCGCGGCACAGGGGGCTACGAGCAGTACTTC
CASSRGTGGYEQYF
>TRBJ1-4|-|-|TRBV2
TGTGCCAGCATCCGCCAGATAAATGAAAAACTGTTTTTT
CASIRQINEKLFF
>TRBJ2-2|-|-|TRBV7-2
TGTGCCAGCAGCTCCTTTCCGGCCCTGCTCGGGGAGCTGTTTTTT
CASSSFPALLGELFF
>TRBJ2-7|TRBD1|once|TRBV6-1
TGTGCCAGCCTTGGACAGGGGGGGACCTACGAGCAGTACTTC
CASLGQGGTYEQYF
>TRBJ2-7|-|few|TRBV28
TGTGCCAGCAGCCCGCCTTCGGGGGAGCAGTACTTC
CASSPPSGEQYF
>TRBJ2-1|-|-|TRBV7-9
TGTGCCAGCAGCTTATTCGGCGGACTCTTGGGGAATGAGCAGTTCTTC
CASSLFGGLLGNEQFF
>TRBJ2-7|TRBD2|-|TRBV28
TGTGCCAGCAGTCCCGTGACTAGCGGGAGAACCTACGAGCAGTACTTC
CASSPVTSGRTYEQYF
>TRBJ2-7|-|few|TRBV28
TGTGCCATAGGGGACACAACCTACGAGCAGTACTTC
CAIGDTTYEQYF
>TRBJ2-7|-|-|TRBV2
TGTGCCAGCAGTGTGGTACGGGGCCCGCAATCGAATTTGTCCTACGAGCAGTACTTC
CASSVVRGPQSNLSYEQYF
>TRBJ2-7|-|-|TRBV7-2
TGTGCCAGCAGCTTATTGTACGAGCAGTACTTC
CASSLLYEQYF
>TRBJ2-7|-|-|TRBV7-6
TGTGCCAGCAGCTTAGCGGTCCGCGTAGGAGGGGACGAGCAGTACTTC
CASSLAVRVGGDEQYF
>TRBJ2-7|-|many|TRBV27
TGTGCCAGCAAGGGGGGCCGCGAGCAGTACTTC
CASKGGREQYF
>TRBJ2-1|-|-|TRBV7-9
TGTGCCAGCAGCTTTGTCAATGAGCAGTTCTTC
CASSFVNEQFF
>TRBJ2-7|-|many|TRBV29-1
TGCAGCGTTGAAGATTCAGACTCAGAGATCTTC
CSVEDSDSEIF
>TRBJ2-7|-|few|TRBV7-7
TGTGCTAGCAGCTTACAACAGGGCGCCGAACAGTACTTC
CASSLQQGAEQYF
>TRBJ2-3|TRBD2|once|TRBV4-2
TGTGCCAGCAGCCCCCTAGCGGGAGGGGGCACAGATACGCAGTATTTT
CASSPLAGGGTDTQYF
>TRBJ1-5|-|-|TRBV11-2
TGTGCCAGCAGCTTAGAGGGTTATAGCAATCAGCCCCAGCATTTT
CASSLEGYSNQPQHF
>TRBJ1-1|TRBD1|-|TRBV28
TGTGCCAGCGATAGAACAGGGGCGCGAACTGAAGCTTTCTTT
CASDRTGARTEAFF
>TRBJ2-2|-|many|TRBV5-6
TGTGCCAGCAGCATAGGACAAAACACCGGGGAGCTGTTTTTT
CASSIGQNTGELFF
>TRBJ2-7|-|-|TRBV15
TGTGCCACCAGCAGAGTCTACGAGCAGTACTTC
CATSRVYEQYF
>TRBJ1-1|-|few|TRBV30
TGTGCCTGGAGTATGGCTAAGAACACTGAAGCTTTCTTT
CAWSMAKNTEAFF
>TRBJ1-5|TRBD1|-|TRBV30
TGTGCCCAGGGGACAGCTGCTCCTCGCAATCAGCCCCAGCATTTT
CAQGTAAPRNQPQHF
>TRBJ2-5|TRBD2|few|TRBV4-2
TGTGCCAGCAGCCAAGTACTAGCGGGGGCTAATCAAGAGACCCAGTACTTC
CASSQVLAGANQETQYF
>TRBJ2-3|-|-|TRBV7-9
TGTGCCAGCTCGGCCAGGGCGGGGACAGATACGCAGTATTTT
CASSARAGTDTQYF
>TRBJ2-4|TRBD1|many|TRBV7-9
TGTGCCAGCAGCCGGACGTCGGGCAGGGGGAACATTCAGTACTTC
CASSRTSGRGNIQYF
>TRBJ1-5|-|many|TRBV4-1
TGCGCCAGCAGCACGGTAAATCAGCCCCAGCATTTT
CASSTVNQPQHF